The following is a T cell receptor beta chain sequence with its context. The clone's antigen remains unknown. No per-base quality is available; no much larger clone lies one base away. Participants in the prospective study were aged roughly 18 to 100 years, lived in 20 to 25 United States geographic areas, and enrolled through a virtual design. In the prospective study, participants were assigned to cohorts based on the clinical history participants reported in a screening survey and a study questionnaire. In the prospective study, whole blood, serum and a nasopharyngeal or oropharyngeal swab were collected from each participant by mobile phlebotomists. Additional blood draws and questionnaires over an approximately two-month period could optionally be provided by prospective study participants. Before DNA extraction, blood samples from the prospective study were shipped at room temperature or frozen.

This entry belongs to a study of blood T cell repertoires in COVID-19 (dated by TCRdb to about 2020). Study-level background: Recovered participants in ImmuneRACE Cohort 3 were defined as having two consecutive negative NP/OP PCR tests, clearance from a healthcare professional, or resolution of symptoms. Samples from collaborators originated in the United States, Italy and Spain and spanned both the acute and convalescent phases of COVID-19. The prospective study material was composed of cDNA or gDNA derived from T cells, B-cell-depleted T cells, or PBMCs. Deeply sampled blood TCRbeta repertoires from subjects exposed to, actively infected with, or recovered from COVID-19 were included in the dataset. The repertoires were made available in a free public database intended to serve as a resource for research on the immune response to SARS-CoV-2. The samples were drawn from the first 160 participants of the ongoing ImmuneRACE study and from over 950 subjects provided by 6 global collaborators. Nearly every sample came with metadata listing a de-identified subject ID, COVID-19 status, age in years and sex. HLA class I and class II types, where available, came from metadata supplied by the sample provider rather than from assay-based typing. Paper-wide results and their limitations: Clinical and demographic metadata were provided uncurated, with the amount varying by source and participant.

V lost 0 bases and J lost 2 bases, and the count of bases not matched to a germline gene is 5. The cysteine opens and the phenylalanine closes a CDR3 of 16 amino acids. Only CDR3 DNA is held: 48 bases, read in frame from base 1. CDR1 KGHSH and CDR2 LQKENI are derived from the germline V gene. TCRbeta CDR3 regions were amplified from genomic DNA by means of the immunoSEQ Assay, a bias-controlled multiplex PCR. The original methods were these. Within the assay, amplification of reference gene primers was used to estimate how many nucleated cells each sample contained. Sequence reads were collapsed and filtered to measure the absolute abundance of every unique TCRbeta CDR3 rearrangement. For each sample, productive Simpson clonality was calculated as the square root of Simpson's diversity index across productive rearrangements. Held by TCRdb, this immuneACCESS table contains in-frame sequences only and omits some clones. Under half of the omission traces to an unresolved V gene where checked; the cause of the rest is unknown. That table gives V, J and clone size, and the DNA gave D and trimming. A total of 200,000 to 250,000 clones appear in this sample, approximately 87% of them only once. 3.1% of the sample rests with the top ten.

The chain was built from TRBV18 and TRBJ1-2, with 8 junctional bases fitting TRBD1. The receptor's source is a woman aged 45 to 65 in a cohort exposed to, infected with or recovered from COVID-19 (not recorded which). Input material: PBMCs or T cells enriched from blood (not recorded which). Read as DNA, the sequence is TGTGCCAGCTCACCACCGAGCCAGGGGGCCAACTATGGCTACACCTTC. The resulting protein is CASSPPSQGANYGYTF.